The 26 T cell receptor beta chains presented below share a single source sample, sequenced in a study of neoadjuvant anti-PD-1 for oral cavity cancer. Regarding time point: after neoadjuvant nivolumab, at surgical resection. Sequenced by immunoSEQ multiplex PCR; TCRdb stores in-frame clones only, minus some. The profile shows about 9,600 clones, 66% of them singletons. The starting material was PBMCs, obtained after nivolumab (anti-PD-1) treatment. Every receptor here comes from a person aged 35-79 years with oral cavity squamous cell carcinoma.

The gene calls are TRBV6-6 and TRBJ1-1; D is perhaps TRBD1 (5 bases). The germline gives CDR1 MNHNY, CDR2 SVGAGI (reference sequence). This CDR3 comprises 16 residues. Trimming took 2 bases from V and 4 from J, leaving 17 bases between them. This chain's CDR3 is CASSYLIIGEGTEAFF. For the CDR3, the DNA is TGTGCCAGCAGTTACCTAATTATAGGGGAGGGCACTGAAGCTTTCTTT.

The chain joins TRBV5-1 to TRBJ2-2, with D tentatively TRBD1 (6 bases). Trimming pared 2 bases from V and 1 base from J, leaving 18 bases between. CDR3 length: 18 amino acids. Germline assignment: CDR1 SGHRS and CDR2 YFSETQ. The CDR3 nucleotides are TGCGCCAGCAGCTTCTACTTTGGGACAAGGTTGAACACCGGGGAGCTGTTTTTT. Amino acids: CASSFYFGTRLNTGELFF.

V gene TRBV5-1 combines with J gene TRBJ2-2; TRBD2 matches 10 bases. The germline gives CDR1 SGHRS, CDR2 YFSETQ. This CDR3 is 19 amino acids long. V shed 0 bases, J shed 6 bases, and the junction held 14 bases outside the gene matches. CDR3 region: CASSLGSSGGPTTAGELFF. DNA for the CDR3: TGCGCCAGCAGCTTGGGGTCTAGCGGGGGCCCCACGACGGCCGGGGAGCTGTTTTTT.

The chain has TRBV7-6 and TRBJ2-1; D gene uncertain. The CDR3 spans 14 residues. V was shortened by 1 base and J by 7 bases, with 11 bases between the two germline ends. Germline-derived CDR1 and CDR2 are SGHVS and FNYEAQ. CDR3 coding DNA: TGTGCCAGCAGCTTAGGAGCCATTCGGAATGAGCAGTTCTTC. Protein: CASSLGAIRNEQFF. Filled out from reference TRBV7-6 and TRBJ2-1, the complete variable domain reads GAGVSQSPRYKVTKRGQDVALRCDPISGHVSLYWYRQALGQGPEFLTYFNYEAQQDKSGLPNDRFSAERPEGSISTLTIQRTEQRDSAMYRCASSLGAIRNEQFFGPGTRLTVL.

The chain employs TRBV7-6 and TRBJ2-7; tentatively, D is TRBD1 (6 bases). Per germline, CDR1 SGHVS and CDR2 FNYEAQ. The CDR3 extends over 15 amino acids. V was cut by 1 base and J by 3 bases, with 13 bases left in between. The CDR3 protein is CASSLGGHKIYEQYF. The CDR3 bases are TGTGCCAGCAGCTTAGGGGGGCATAAGATCTACGAGCAGTACTTC.

The CDR3 spells CASQNRGSANTEAFF. The CDR3 DNA reads TGTGCCAGCCAGAACAGGGGTTCGGCGAACACTGAAGCTTTCTTT. J is TRBJ1-1 and V is TRBV19; 7 bases align to TRBD1. This CDR3 region has 15 residues. Germline V CDR1 and CDR2: LNHDA, SQIVND (reference sequence). The J segment lost 1 base and the V segment lost 9 bases, leaving 11 bases of the junction unmatched.

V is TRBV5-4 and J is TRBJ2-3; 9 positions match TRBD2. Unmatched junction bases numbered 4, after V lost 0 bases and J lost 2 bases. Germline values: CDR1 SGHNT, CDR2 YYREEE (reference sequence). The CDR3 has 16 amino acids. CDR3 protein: CASSLGLAGTTDTQYF. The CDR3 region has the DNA TGTGCCAGCAGCTTGGGCCTAGCGGGGACCACAGATACGCAGTATTTT.

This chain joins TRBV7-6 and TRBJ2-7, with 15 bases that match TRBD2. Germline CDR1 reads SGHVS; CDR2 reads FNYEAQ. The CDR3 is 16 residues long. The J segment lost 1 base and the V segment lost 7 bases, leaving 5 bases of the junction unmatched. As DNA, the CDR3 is TGTGCCAGCACTGGACTAGCGGGGGGGAGGTCCTACGAGCAGTACTTC. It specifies CASTGLAGGRSYEQYF. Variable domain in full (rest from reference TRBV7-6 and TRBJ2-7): GAGVSQSPRYKVTKRGQDVALRCDPISGHVSLYWYRQALGQGPEFLTYFNYEAQQDKSGLPNDRFSAERPEGSISTLTIQRTEQRDSAMYRCASTGLAGGRSYEQYFGPGTRLTVT.

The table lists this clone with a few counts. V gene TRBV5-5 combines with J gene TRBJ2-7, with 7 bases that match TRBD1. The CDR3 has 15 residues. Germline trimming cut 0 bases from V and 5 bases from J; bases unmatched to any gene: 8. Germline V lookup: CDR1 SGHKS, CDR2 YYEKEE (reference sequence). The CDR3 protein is CASSLGQAQGDEQYF. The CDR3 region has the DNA TGTGCCAGCAGCTTGGGCCAGGCCCAGGGGGACGAGCAGTACTTC.

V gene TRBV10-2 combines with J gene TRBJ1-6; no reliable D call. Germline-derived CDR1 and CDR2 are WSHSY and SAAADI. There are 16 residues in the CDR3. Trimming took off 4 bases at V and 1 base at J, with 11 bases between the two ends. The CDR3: CASSGLLGSYNSPLHF. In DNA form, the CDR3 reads TGCGCCAGCAGTGGCCTCTTAGGGTCCTATAATTCACCCCTCCACTTT.

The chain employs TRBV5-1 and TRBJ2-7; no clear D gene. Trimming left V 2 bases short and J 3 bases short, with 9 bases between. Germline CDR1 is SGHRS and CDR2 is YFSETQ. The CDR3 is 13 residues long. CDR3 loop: CASSFQSDYEQYF. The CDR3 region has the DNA TGCGCCAGCAGCTTCCAGTCAGACTACGAGCAGTACTTC.

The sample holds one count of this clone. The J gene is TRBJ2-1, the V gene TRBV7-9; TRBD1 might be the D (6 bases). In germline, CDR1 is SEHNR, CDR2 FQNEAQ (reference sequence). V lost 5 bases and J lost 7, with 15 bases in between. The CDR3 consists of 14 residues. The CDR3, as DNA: TGTGCCAGCAGCGCCCGGGACAAGGGGAATGAGCAGTTCTTC. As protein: CASSARDKGNEQFF.

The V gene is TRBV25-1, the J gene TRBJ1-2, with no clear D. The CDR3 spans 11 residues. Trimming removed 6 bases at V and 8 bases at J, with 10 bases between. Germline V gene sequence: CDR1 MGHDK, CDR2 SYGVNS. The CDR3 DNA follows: TGTGCCAGCAGCCCAGGAATAGGCTACACCTTC. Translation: CASSPGIGYTF.

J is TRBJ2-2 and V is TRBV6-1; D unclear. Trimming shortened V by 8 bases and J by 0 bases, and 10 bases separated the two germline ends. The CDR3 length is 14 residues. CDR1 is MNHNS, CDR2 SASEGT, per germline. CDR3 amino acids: CASVKSANTGELFF. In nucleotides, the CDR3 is TGTGCCAGCGTGAAATCGGCGAACACCGGGGAGCTGTTTTTT.

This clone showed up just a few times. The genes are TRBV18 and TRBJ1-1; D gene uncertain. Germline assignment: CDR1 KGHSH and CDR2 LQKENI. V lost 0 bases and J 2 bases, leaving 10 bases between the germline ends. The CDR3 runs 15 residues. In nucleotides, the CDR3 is TGTGCCAGCTCACCACCAAGGAGTGTTAACACTGAAGCTTTCTTT. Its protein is CASSPPRSVNTEAFF.

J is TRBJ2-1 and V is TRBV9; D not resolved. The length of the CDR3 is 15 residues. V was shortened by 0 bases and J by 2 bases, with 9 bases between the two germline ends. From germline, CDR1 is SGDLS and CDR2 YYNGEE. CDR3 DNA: TGTGCCAGCAGCGTAGGGGCCGGAGCCTACAATGAGCAGTTCTTC. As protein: CASSVGAGAYNEQFF. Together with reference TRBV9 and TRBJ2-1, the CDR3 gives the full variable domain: DSGVTQTPKHLITATGQRVTLRCSPRSGDLSVYWYQQSLDQGLQFLIQYYNGEERAKGNILERFSAQQFPDLHSELNLSSLELGDSALYFCASSVGAGAYNEQFFGPGTRLTVL.

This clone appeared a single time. CDR3 in amino acids: CASSEVWDSSEAFF. The DNA for the CDR3 is TGTGCCAGCAGTGAAGTCTGGGACAGCTCTGAAGCTTTCTTT. V gene TRBV6-1 combines with J gene TRBJ1-1; 7 bases line up with TRBD1. Trimming removed 1 base from V and 6 bases from J; junction bases left unmatched: 5. The CDR3 is 14 residues long. The germline V gene encodes CDR1 MNHNS and CDR2 SASEGT.

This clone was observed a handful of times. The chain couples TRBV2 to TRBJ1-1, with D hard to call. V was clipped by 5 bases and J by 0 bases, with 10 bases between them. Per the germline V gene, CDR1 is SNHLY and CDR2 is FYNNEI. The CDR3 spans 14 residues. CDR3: CASSRETVNTEAFF. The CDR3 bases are TGTGCCAGCAGTCGCGAGACGGTGAACACTGAAGCTTTCTTT.

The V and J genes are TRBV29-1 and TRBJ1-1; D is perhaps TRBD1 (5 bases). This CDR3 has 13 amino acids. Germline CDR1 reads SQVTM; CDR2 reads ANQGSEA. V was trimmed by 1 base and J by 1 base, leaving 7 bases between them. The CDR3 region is CSVEVGANTEAFF. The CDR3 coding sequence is TGCAGCGTTGAAGTAGGGGCGAACACTGAAGCTTTCTTT.

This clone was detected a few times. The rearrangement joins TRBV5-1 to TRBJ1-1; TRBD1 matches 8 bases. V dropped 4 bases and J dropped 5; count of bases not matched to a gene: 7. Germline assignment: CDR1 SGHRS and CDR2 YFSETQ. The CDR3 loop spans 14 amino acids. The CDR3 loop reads CASSARQGLTEAFF. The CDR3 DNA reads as TGCGCCAGCAGCGCAAGACAGGGGTTAACTGAAGCTTTCTTT.

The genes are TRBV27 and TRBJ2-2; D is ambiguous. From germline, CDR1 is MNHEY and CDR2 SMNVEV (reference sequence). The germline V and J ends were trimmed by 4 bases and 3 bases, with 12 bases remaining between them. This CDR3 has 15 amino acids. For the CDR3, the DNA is TGTGCCAGCAGTTCCTCGGGCCCCTACACCGGGGAGCTGTTTTTT. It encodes CASSSSGPYTGELFF.

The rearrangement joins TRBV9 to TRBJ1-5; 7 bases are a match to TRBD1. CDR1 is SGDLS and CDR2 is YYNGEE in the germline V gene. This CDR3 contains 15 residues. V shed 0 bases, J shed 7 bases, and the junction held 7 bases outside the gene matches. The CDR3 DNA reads TGTGCCAGCAGCGTAGCTGGTCCAGGGGGGCAGCCCCAGCATTTT. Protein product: CASSVAGPGGQPQHF.

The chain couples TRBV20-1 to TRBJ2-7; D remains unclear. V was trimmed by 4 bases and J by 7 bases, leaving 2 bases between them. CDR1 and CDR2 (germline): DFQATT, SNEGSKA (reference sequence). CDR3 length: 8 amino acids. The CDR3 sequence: CSAKEQYF. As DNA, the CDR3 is TGCAGTGCTAAGGAGCAGTACTTC.

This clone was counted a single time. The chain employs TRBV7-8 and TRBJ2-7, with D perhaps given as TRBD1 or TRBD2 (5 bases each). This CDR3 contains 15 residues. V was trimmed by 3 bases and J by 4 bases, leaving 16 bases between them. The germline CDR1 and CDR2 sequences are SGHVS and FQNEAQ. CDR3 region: CASSFSKNGGYEQYF. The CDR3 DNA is TGTGCCAGCAGCTTCTCGAAAAATGGGGGTTACGAGCAGTACTTC. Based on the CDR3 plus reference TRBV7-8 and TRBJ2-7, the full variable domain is GAGVSQSPRYKVAKRGQDVALRCDPISGHVSLFWYQQALGQGPEFLTYFQNEAQLDKSGLPSDRFFAERPEGSVSTLKIQRTQQEDSAVYLCASSFSKNGGYEQYFGPGTRLTVT.

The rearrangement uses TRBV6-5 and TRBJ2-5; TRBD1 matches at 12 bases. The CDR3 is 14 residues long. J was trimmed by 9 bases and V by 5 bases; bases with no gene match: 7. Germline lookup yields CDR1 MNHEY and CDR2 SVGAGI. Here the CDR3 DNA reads TGTGCCAGCAGTAGGGGACAGGGGGCTGGGTCCCAGTACTTC. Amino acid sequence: CASSRGQGAGSQYF.

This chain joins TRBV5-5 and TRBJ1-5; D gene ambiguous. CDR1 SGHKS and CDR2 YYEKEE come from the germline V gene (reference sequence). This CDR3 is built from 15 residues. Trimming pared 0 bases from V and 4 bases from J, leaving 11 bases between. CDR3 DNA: TGTGCCAGCAGCTTGGAGGGCAGTAGGAATCAGCCCCAGCATTTT. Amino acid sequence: CASSLEGSRNQPQHF.